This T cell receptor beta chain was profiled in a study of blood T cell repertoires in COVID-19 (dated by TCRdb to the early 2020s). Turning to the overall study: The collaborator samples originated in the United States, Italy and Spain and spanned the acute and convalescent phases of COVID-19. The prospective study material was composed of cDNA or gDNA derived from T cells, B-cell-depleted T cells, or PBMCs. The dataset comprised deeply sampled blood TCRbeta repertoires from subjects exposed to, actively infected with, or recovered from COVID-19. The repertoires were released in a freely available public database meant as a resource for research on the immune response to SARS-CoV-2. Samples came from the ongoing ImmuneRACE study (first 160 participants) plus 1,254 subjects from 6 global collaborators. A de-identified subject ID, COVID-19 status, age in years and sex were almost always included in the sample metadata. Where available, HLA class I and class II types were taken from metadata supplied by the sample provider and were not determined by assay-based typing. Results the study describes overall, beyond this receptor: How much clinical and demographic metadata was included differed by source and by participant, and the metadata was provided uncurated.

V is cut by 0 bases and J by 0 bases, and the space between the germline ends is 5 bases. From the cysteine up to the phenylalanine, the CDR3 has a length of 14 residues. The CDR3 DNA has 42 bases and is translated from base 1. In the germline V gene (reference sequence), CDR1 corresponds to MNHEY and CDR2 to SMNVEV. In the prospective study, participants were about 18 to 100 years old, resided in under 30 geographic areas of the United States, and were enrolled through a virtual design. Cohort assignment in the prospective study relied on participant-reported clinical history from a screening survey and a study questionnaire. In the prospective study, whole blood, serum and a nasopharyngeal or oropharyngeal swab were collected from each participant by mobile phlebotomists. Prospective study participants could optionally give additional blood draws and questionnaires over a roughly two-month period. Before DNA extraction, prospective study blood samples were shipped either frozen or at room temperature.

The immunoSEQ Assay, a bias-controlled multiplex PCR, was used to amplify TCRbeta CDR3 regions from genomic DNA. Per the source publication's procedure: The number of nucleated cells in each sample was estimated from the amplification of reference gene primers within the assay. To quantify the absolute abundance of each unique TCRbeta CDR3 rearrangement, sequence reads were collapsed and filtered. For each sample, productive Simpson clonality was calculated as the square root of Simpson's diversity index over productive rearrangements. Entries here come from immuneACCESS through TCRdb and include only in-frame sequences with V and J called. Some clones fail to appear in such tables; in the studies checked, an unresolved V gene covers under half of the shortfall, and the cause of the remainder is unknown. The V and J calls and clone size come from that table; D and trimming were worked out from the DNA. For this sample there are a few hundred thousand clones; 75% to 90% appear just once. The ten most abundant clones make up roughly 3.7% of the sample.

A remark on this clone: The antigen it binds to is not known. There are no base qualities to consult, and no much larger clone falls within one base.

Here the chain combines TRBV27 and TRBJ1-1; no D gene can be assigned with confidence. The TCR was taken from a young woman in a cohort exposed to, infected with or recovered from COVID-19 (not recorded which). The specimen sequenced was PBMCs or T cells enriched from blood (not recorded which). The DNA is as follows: TGTGCCAGCAGTTTATCAGACATGAACACTGAAGCTTTCTTT. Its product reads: CASSLSDMNTEAFF.